This T cell receptor (beta chain) was found in a study of T cell repertoires in cytomegalovirus infection. Study-level information: From public TCR beta signatures came an indication of both CMV infection and matching HLA type.

TCRdb itself ran the reads through MiXCR, one entry per CDR3 protein. The data show approximately 700,000 distinct CDR3 sequences, 35% seen once. Overall study results and limits: Summed frequency of public TCR beta families distinguished CMV carriers with the relevant HLA. Clonotypes of TCR beta that were HLA-C-restricted and CMV-specific dominated the ex vivo response.

In its sample, this clonotype was seen a few times. Its matching antigen is unknown. V gave up 5 bases and J gave up 5 bases, with 18 bases separating them. This CDR3 is built from 15 residues. In germline, CDR1 is SGHAT, CDR2 FQDESV (reference sequence). The sample taken for sequencing was PBMCs. The chain joins TRBV11-1 to TRBJ1-1, with a weak D call TRBD1 (6 bases). This receptor was taken from a human donor in good health (CMV status not recorded). Some clones in this sample may be carry-over from other donors' samples. The CDR3 DNA sequence: TGTGCCAGCAGCCAGGGACAAACGGAGAGAACTGAAGCTTTCTTT. Protein product: CASSQGQTERTEAFF.